This TCR beta chain comes out of a study of blood T cells in healthy people across ages. This clonotype appeared a single time. Its antigen is still unknown. J gave up 10 bases and V 7 bases, and 10 bases lay outside the gene matches. Looked up from germline, CDR1 is MNHNY and CDR2 is SVGAGI (reference sequence). This CDR3 comprises 13 residues. With a J-beta primer mix and a sample-barcoded 5' primer, a second PCR ran about 6 to 11 cycles. In TCRdb, the 5' RACE reads were re-called with MiXCR into one record per CDR3 protein. The table lists hundreds of thousands of distinct CDR3 sequences, around 62% of them singletons. Study-wide results and limits: Calculation of diversity from one million T cells yielded estimates considered to be underestimates. TCR beta diversity tracked closely with naive T cell percentage.

The chain links TRBV6-6 to TRBJ2-1, with 7 bases identical to TRBD2. The specimen was blood. The clonotype was recovered from a young man in good health. CDR3 sequence: CASTSSGGREQFF. For the CDR3, the DNA is TGTGCCAGCACATCGTCCGGGGGGAGGGAGCAGTTCTTC.